This is a list of T cell receptor beta chains from one sample in a study of metastatic and nonmetastatic thyroid tumors. TCRdb re-called the PCR reads through MiXCR. The top ten hold roughly 6.2% of the sample, which has some 21,000 clones, roughly an eighth seen once. The sequenced sample consisted of blood. These receptors were obtained from a male donor with papillary thyroid cancer or a benign thyroid nodule (not recorded which). Some clones in this sample may be carry-over from other donors' samples. Each CDR3 is given with its conserved first and last residue. The D gene is left open where the match is weak. Clone size, where shown, is once, few, many, or a class for clones that have expanded.

D	size	V	J	DNA	CDR3
NA	NA	TRBV6-1	TRBJ2-7	TGTGCCAGCAGTGAAGTGGTTGCCGAGGCGTCCTACGAGCAGTACTTC	CASSEVVAEASYEQYF
NA	medium-sized	TRBV6-1	TRBJ2-1	TGTGCCAGCAGTGTCCAGGGGCTAGTATCCTACAATGAGCAGTTCTTC	CASSVQGLVSYNEQFF
TRBD2	medium-sized	TRBV12-3/TRBV12-4	TRBJ2-7	TGTGCCAGCGCCAAGACTAGCGGGAGTTCCTACGAGCAGTACTTC	CASAKTSGSSYEQYF
TRBD1	medium-sized	TRBV6-1	TRBJ2-2	TGTGCCACCACTACAGGGGCTGTTGCCGGGGAGCTGTTTTTT	CATTTGAVAGELFF
NA	many	TRBV20-1	TRBJ2-1	TGCAGTGCTAGGGAAAATGAGCAGTTCTTC	CSARENEQFF
NA	NA	TRBV6-1	TRBJ2-2	TGTGCCAGCAACACAAAGGGTGAGACCGGGGAGCTGTTTTTT	CASNTKGETGELFF
NA	NA	TRBV6-1	TRBJ1-1	TGTGCCAGCACCCTCGCCGGGGCGTTTGTTAACACTGAAGCTTTCTTT	CASTLAGAFVNTEAFF
TRBD1	few	TRBV10-1	TRBJ1-1	TGCGCCAGCAGTGAGGGGGGACAGTTTGAAGCTTTCTTT	CASSEGGQFEAFF
NA	medium-sized	TRBV6-2/TRBV6-3	TRBJ1-6	TGTGCCAGCATCTCATCCTCCAATAATTCACCCCTCCACTTT	CASISSSNNSPLHF
TRBD1	medium-sized	TRBV6-2/TRBV6-3	TRBJ1-5	TGTGCCAGCAGTTACGGGACAGGACCACTTAATCAGCCCCAGCATTTT	CASSYGTGPLNQPQHF
NA	many	TRBV11-3	TRBJ2-7	TGTGCCAGCAGCTTTGGGGGAGAGCAGTACTTC	CASSFGGEQYF
NA	many	TRBV5-1	TRBJ1-1	TGCGCCAGCAGCTTGGTGGGGGCCTCGAACACTGAAGCTTTCTTT	CASSLVGASNTEAFF
NA	many	TRBV2	TRBJ1-6	TGTGCCAGCAGGCGGGACACCCCTGGAGACTCACCCCTCCACTTT	CASRRDTPGDSPLHF
NA	NA	TRBV28	TRBJ2-1	TGTGCCAGCAGTTTATACGGGAGTCGTAACAATGAGCAGTTCTTC	CASSLYGSRNNEQFF
TRBD1	many	TRBV13	TRBJ2-5	TGTGCCAGCAGCGACAGGGGTCGAGAGACCCAGTACTTC	CASSDRGRETQYF
TRBD1	many	TRBV14	TRBJ2-1	TGTGCCAGCAGAAGGGCAGGGGGCAATGAGCAGTTCTTC	CASRRAGGNEQFF
NA	NA	TRBV12-3/TRBV12-4	TRBJ2-1	NA	CASSFYICSASSGHEQFF
NA	NA	TRBV20-1	TRBJ1-1	TGCAGTGCTAGAACTATCGGGGGGCCTGAAGCTTTCTTT	CSARTIGGPEAFF
TRBD1	many	TRBV29-1	TRBJ1-4	TGCAGCGTTCGAGGACAGGGGGGGGATGAAAAACTGTTTTTT	CSVRGQGGDEKLFF
NA	NA	TRBV11-2	TRBJ1-4	TGTGCCAGCAGCTCCCAACCTACAACTAATGAAAAACTGTTTTTT	CASSSQPTTNEKLFF
NA	once	TRBV11-3	TRBJ2-2	TGTGCCAGCAGCCCTAGGGGGGTCGACACCGGGGAGCTGTTTTTT	CASSPRGVDTGELFF
TRBD1	NA	TRBV28	TRBJ2-2	TGTGCCAGCACCGACAGGGACCTAACCGGGGAGCTGTTTTTT	CASTDRDLTGELFF
NA	many	TRBV20-1	TRBJ2-1	TGCAGTGCTAGTCTACTAGCCAATGAGCAGTTCTTC	CSASLLANEQFF
TRBD2	once	TRBV30	TRBJ2-7	TGTGCCTGGGGGAGGGATTCCTCCTACGAGCAGTACTTC	CAWGRDSSYEQYF
NA	many	TRBV19	TRBJ1-1	TGTGCCAGTAGTATAGACGGCATGAACACTGAAGCTTTCTTT	CASSIDGMNTEAFF
TRBD2	few	TRBV6-1	TRBJ2-3	TGTGCCAGCAGCAGCGGGGCTAGACTCACCTATACGCAGTATTTT	CASSSGARLTYTQYF
TRBD2	many	TRBV7-9	TRBJ2-1	TGTGCCAGCAGCGAGGGACTAGCGGGGGTGAAAAATGAGCAGTTCTTC	CASSEGLAGVKNEQFF
NA	few	TRBV28	TRBJ2-7	TGTGCCAGCAGAATCTCGACAGGCGGCTCCTACGAGCAGTACTTC	CASRISTGGSYEQYF
NA	medium-sized	TRBV12-3/TRBV12-4	TRBJ1-6	TGTGCCAGCAGTTTGCTGATTAATTCACCCCTCCACTTT	CASSLLINSPLHF
NA	NA	TRBV12-3/TRBV12-4	TRBJ2-7	TGTGCCAGCAGTTTAGGACTGGGATACGAGCAGTACTTC	CASSLGLGYEQYF
NA	few	TRBV28	TRBJ2-7	TGTGCCAACTCCCTTACTAGCTGGGATCAGTACTTC	CANSLTSWDQYF
NA	medium-sized	TRBV28	TRBJ1-2	TGTGCCAGCAGTTCCAATGGCTACACCTTC	CASSSNGYTF
TRBD2	medium-sized	TRBV12-3/TRBV12-4	TRBJ2-1	TGTGCCAGCAGACCAGGACTAGCGGGGCCCCATGAGCAGTTCTTC	CASRPGLAGPHEQFF
NA	once	TRBV9	TRBJ1-1	TGTGCCAGCTGGGGACCCGGGACGGGAAACACTGAAGCTTTCTTT	CASWGPGTGNTEAFF
TRBD1	many	TRBV29-1	TRBJ2-7	TGCAGCGTTAAAAATTGGGACAGCTCCTACGAGCAGTACTTC	CSVKNWDSSYEQYF
NA	many	TRBV24-1	TRBJ2-4	TGTGCCACCAGTGATGGATCTCTAGCCAAAAACATTCAGTACTTC	CATSDGSLAKNIQYF
TRBD1	medium-sized	TRBV6-1	TRBJ1-5	TGTGCCAGCAGTGGAACGACAGGGCTCAATCAGCCCCAGCATTTT	CASSGTTGLNQPQHF
NA	medium-sized	TRBV12-3/TRBV12-4	TRBJ2-3	TGTGCCAGCAGCCCACTAGCAGCCTCCACAGATACGCAGTATTTT	CASSPLAASTDTQYF
NA	many	TRBV29-1	TRBJ2-3	TGCAGCGTGTATTTTGTGACCGGGGGTCCGGATACGCAGTATTTT	CSVYFVTGGPDTQYF